The 26 T cell receptor beta chains below were found in one sample sequenced in a study of technical replicates of blood from a handful of donors. Sequencing was performed with immunoSEQ multiplex PCR; in TCRdb, only in-frame clones are kept and a portion is missing. Counted here are approximately 85,000 clones, 90% to 95% occurring once; the ten biggest clones make up about 0.27%. The sequencing sample was made of T cells isolated from PBMCs. The receptors here all came from a human donor in good health.

V usage is TRBV29-1 and J usage is TRBJ1-3; no clear D. The germline V gene has CDR1 SQVTM and CDR2 ANQGSEA. The CDR3 length is 13 residues. V lost 5 bases, J lost 0 bases, and 8 bases lay in between. CDR3: CSVFTSSGNTIYF. Here the CDR3 DNA reads TGCAGCGTTTTCACGAGCTCTGGAAACACCATATATTTT.

The chain employs TRBV6-6 and TRBJ2-7; TRBD2 might be the D (5 bases). The CDR3 is 15 amino acids. Trimming took off 0 bases at V and 0 bases at J, with 9 bases between the two ends. The germline CDR1 and CDR2 sequences are MNHNY and SVGAGI (reference sequence). The CDR3 DNA reads TGTGCCAGCAGTTACTCGACGGGGAGCTCCTACGAGCAGTACTTC. Residues: CASSYSTGSSYEQYF.

The genes are TRBV11-2 and TRBJ1-5; 10 nucleotides agree with TRBD1. V lost 6 bases to trimming and J lost 1 base; unmatched junction nucleotides: 9. CDR1 and CDR2 from the germline V gene are SGHAT and FQNNGV. The CDR3 runs 17 residues. CDR3 amino acids: CASRRTGGFKSNQPQHF. In nucleotides, the CDR3 is TGTGCCAGCAGAAGGACAGGGGGGTTTAAAAGCAATCAGCCCCAGCATTTT.

The V and J genes are TRBV28 and TRBJ2-7; perhaps TRBD2 as D (6 bases). Trimming pared 6 bases from V and 5 bases from J, leaving 17 bases between. The V gene's germline CDR1 is MDHEN and CDR2 SYDVKM. The CDR3 is made up of 14 amino acids. The CDR3 sequence: CASSRDLGGDEQYF. In DNA, the CDR3 is TGTGCCAGCAGCCGAGATCTGGGGGGTGACGAGCAGTACTTC.

In this sample, this clone turned up once. In nucleotides, the CDR3 is TGTGCCAGCAGCGCCTCAGAAGATGGCTACACCTTC. Residues: CASSASEDGYTF. The chain carries TRBV9 and TRBJ1-2; D is unresolved. With 3 bases removed from V and 6 bases from J, the gap between germline ends came to 9 bases. The germline gives CDR1 SGDLS, CDR2 YYNGEE. The CDR3 is 12 amino acids. Looking up the rest from reference TRBV9 and TRBJ1-2 gives the full variable domain: DSGVTQTPKHLITATGQRVTLRCSPRSGDLSVYWYQQSLDQGLQFLIQYYNGEERAKGNILERFSAQQFPDLHSELNLSSLELGDSALYFCASSASEDGYTFGSGTRLTVV.

The chain combines TRBV6-1 with TRBJ1-4; a possible D gene is TRBD1 (5 bases). V lost 6 bases to trimming and J lost 3 bases, with 11 bases between them. The germline V gene encodes CDR1 MNHNS and CDR2 SASEGT. This CDR3 is built from 14 residues. The CDR3 is CASRWGRPNEKLFF. DNA of the CDR3: TGTGCCAGCAGATGGGGCAGACCTAATGAAAAACTGTTTTTT.

The rearrangement joins TRBV7-8 to TRBJ1-1; D unclear. CDR1 and CDR2 from the germline V gene are SGHVS and FQNEAQ. V dropped 7 bases and J dropped 0 bases, with 12 bases sitting between them. This CDR3 contains 14 residues. CDR3 DNA sequence: TGTGCCAGCACTCCGGAACTAATGAACACTGAAGCTTTCTTT. Protein sequence: CASTPELMNTEAFF. Drawing the rest from reference TRBV7-8 and TRBJ1-1, the complete variable domain is GAGVSQSPRYKVAKRGQDVALRCDPISGHVSLFWYQQALGQGPEFLTYFQNEAQLDKSGLPSDRFFAERPEGSVSTLKIQRTQQEDSAVYLCASTPELMNTEAFFGQGTRLTVV.

The rearrangement joins TRBV5-1 to TRBJ1-1; weak D call: TRBD1 (5 bases). Trimming left V 5 bases short and J 7 bases short, with 9 bases between. The germline gives CDR1 SGHRS, CDR2 YFSETQ. The CDR3 is 11 amino acids. CDR3 sequence reads: CASRTGGEAFF. CDR3 coding DNA: TGCGCCAGCAGGACGGGGGGTGAAGCTTTCTTT. Variable domain in full (rest from reference TRBV5-1 and TRBJ1-1): KAGVTQTPRYLIKTRGQQVTLSCSPISGHRSVSWYQQTPGQGLQFLFEYFSETQRNKGNFPGRFSGRQFSNSRSEMNVSTLELGDSALYLCASRTGGEAFFGQGTRLTVV.

With respect to this clone: Within the sample, other DNA sequences also encode this same CDR3. V gene TRBV9 combines with J gene TRBJ2-7; 7 positions match TRBD1. The CDR3 contains 14 residues. Germline-derived CDR1 and CDR2 are SGDLS and YYNGEE. V lost 0 bases, J lost 3 bases, and 3 bases stayed unmatched. CDR3 region: CASSVGTGFYEQYF. As DNA, the CDR3 is TGTGCCAGCAGCGTAGGGACAGGATTCTACGAGCAGTACTTC.

The rearrangement joins TRBV5-4 to TRBJ2-3; tentative D call: TRBD1 (6 bases). There are 15 residues in the CDR3. Germline V lookup: CDR1 SGHNT, CDR2 YYREEE (reference sequence). V was shortened by 6 bases and J by 1 base, with 15 bases between the two germline ends. The CDR3 coding sequence is TGTGCCAGCACCGAGGGATCAGGGGGCACAGATACGCAGTATTTT. Translation gives CASTEGSGGTDTQYF.

The V and J genes are TRBV5-6 and TRBJ2-3; 8 nucleotides line up with TRBD2. Losses at the gene ends were 5 bases for V and 2 bases for J; bases not matched to a gene: 10. From germline, CDR1 is SGHDT and CDR2 YYEEEE. This CDR3 contains 16 residues. The CDR3 protein is CASSALARGATDTQYF. The CDR3 DNA is TGTGCCAGCAGTGCCTTGGCGCGGGGGGCCACAGATACGCAGTATTTT.

The chain joins TRBV15 to TRBJ2-7, with TRBD1 matching over 7 bases. The CDR3 covers 11 residues. Looked up from germline, CDR1 is LNHNV and CDR2 is YYDKDF (reference sequence). V trimming: 8 bases; J trimming: 2 bases; junction bases outside the gene matches: 0. CDR3 coding DNA: TGTGCCACCGGGACAGCCTACGAGCAGTACTTC. As protein: CATGTAYEQYF.

V and J are TRBV7-9 and TRBJ2-5; D ambiguous. Germline V lookup: CDR1 SEHNR, CDR2 FQNEAQ (reference sequence). The length of the CDR3 is 13 residues. The V gene lost 5 bases and the J gene lost 5 bases, with 12 bases spanning the gap. CDR3 DNA: TGTGCCAGCAGCCTAAATGACGGGGAGACCCAGTACTTC. Its protein product is CASSLNDGETQYF.

The genes are TRBV4-1 and TRBJ2-7; TRBD2 matches 10 bases. Germline lookup yields CDR1 MGHRA and CDR2 YSYEKL. Losses at the gene ends were 2 bases for V and 7 bases for J; bases not matched to a gene: 11. The CDR3 length is 16 residues. In DNA, the CDR3 is TGCGCCAGCAGCCAAAGCCCCCTAGCGGGGGCTCAAGAGCAGTACTTC. This gives the protein CASSQSPLAGAQEQYF.

In DNA form, the CDR3 reads TGTGCCAGCTCACCGCCGACTAGCATGGACGAGCAGTACTTC. Translating gives CASSPPTSMDEQYF. The V call is TRBV18, the J call TRBJ2-7, with 7 bases matching TRBD2. Trimming at V came to 3 bases and at J to 5 bases, leaving 7 bases not matched to a gene. Looked up from germline, CDR1 is KGHSH and CDR2 is LQKENI. CDR3 length: 14 residues.

CDR3 loop: CASSVGSPASNVLTF. The DNA of the CDR3 is TGTGCCAGCAGCGTAGGGAGTCCGGCCAGCAACGTCCTGACTTTC. The chain employs TRBV9 and TRBJ2-6; no firm D call. Germline V gene sequence: CDR1 SGDLS, CDR2 YYNGEE. Trimming shortened V by 0 bases and J by 9 bases, and 13 bases separated the two germline ends. This CDR3 region has 15 residues.

The J gene is TRBJ1-1, the V gene TRBV6-1, with D perhaps matching TRBD1 (5 bases). The CDR3 consists of 18 residues. Germline CDR1 MNHNS, CDR2 SASEGT. Deletions cut 3 bases from V and 3 bases from J, with 23 bases between. The CDR3 protein is CASSEYKAGLALDTEAFF. The CDR3 DNA reads as TGTGCCAGCAGTGAGTACAAGGCAGGGCTGGCGTTGGACACTGAAGCTTTCTTT.

This sequence joins TRBV18 and TRBJ1-1; a possible D gene is TRBD1 (6 bases). Germline V gene sequence: CDR1 KGHSH, CDR2 LQKENI. The V and J ends lost 6 bases and 0 bases respectively, with 14 bases between them. This CDR3 spans 15 amino acids. CDR3 protein: CASSPTGTMNTEAFF. CDR3 DNA sequence: TGTGCCAGCTCTCCCACAGGGACCATGAACACTGAAGCTTTCTTT.

The CDR3 DNA follows: TGCGCCAGCAGCTCAACTGGACAGAACACTGAAGCTTTCTTT. This translates into CASSSTGQNTEAFF. This chain uses TRBV5-1 with TRBJ1-1; D may be TRBD1 (5 bases). Per the germline V gene, CDR1 is SGHRS and CDR2 is YFSETQ. V was pared by 3 bases and J by 1 base, with 10 bases between. This CDR3 is 14 amino acids long.

A few counts support this clone. The chain joins TRBV9 to TRBJ1-1; D may be TRBD1 (5 bases). CDR3 size: 15 residues. Trimming removed 0 bases at V and 1 base at J, with 10 bases between. The germline CDR1 and CDR2 sequences are SGDLS and YYNGEE. The CDR3 DNA sequence: TGTGCCAGCAGCGTAGTGGAGGGGAAGAACACTGAAGCTTTCTTT. It yields the protein CASSVVEGKNTEAFF.

This clone was seen more than once but under ten times. This chain uses TRBV5-1 with TRBJ1-1; 7 bases are a match to TRBD1. Unmatched junction bases numbered 3, after V lost 3 bases and J lost 1 base. From germline, CDR1 is SGHRS and CDR2 YFSETQ. CDR3 length: 14 amino acids. The CDR3 region is CASSSGQTNTEAFF. CDR3 coding DNA: TGCGCCAGCAGCTCGGGACAGACGAACACTGAAGCTTTCTTT.

This chain links TRBV11-3 with TRBJ1-2; possible D gene TRBD1, 5 bases. Trimming stripped 4 bases from V and 4 bases from J, with 10 bases between. The CDR3 runs 13 residues. Germline V gives CDR1 SGHNT, CDR2 YENEEA. CDR3: CASSSGQGYGYTF. CDR3 DNA: TGTGCCAGCAGCTCTGGCCAGGGCTATGGCTACACCTTC.

The DNA of the CDR3 is TGCGCCAGCAGCTTGCGCGTCTATGAGCAGTTCTTC. Amino acids: CASSLRVYEQFF. This sequence joins TRBV5-1 and TRBJ2-1; the D is unclear. Germline lookup yields CDR1 SGHRS and CDR2 YFSETQ. The CDR3 runs to 12 residues. V lost 1 base and J 8 bases, leaving 7 bases between the germline ends.

This chain links TRBV10-1 with TRBJ2-1; TRBD1 agrees at 9 bases. The CDR3 extends over 15 amino acids. CDR1 is WNHNN and CDR2 is SYGVQD in the germline V gene (reference sequence). V lost 4 bases, J lost 1 base, and 2 bases stayed unmatched. CDR3 residues: CASSADRGSYNEQFF. The CDR3 nucleotides read TGCGCCAGCAGTGCCGACAGGGGGTCCTACAATGAGCAGTTCTTC.

The CDR3 bases are TGTGCTAGTGGCTTTGGGACTAGCGGGGTAAAGTATGATCGCAGCACAGAGCAGTACTTC. Translation: CASGFGTSGVKYDRSTEQYF. The chain has TRBV12-5 and TRBJ2-7, with 13 positions matching TRBD2. This CDR3 comprises 20 residues. Germline trimming cut 6 bases from V and 7 bases from J; bases unmatched to any gene: 24. Germline CDR1 and CDR2: LGHNT and FRNRAP.

CDR3 protein: CASSLDPTTQYF. The CDR3 region has the DNA TGTGCCAGCAGCTTAGACCCAACTACCCAGTACTTC. The chain carries TRBV11-3 and TRBJ2-5, with unresolved D. The length of the CDR3 is 12 residues. The V gene's germline CDR1 is SGHNT and CDR2 YENEEA. V was trimmed by 0 bases and J by 8 bases, leaving 7 bases between them.